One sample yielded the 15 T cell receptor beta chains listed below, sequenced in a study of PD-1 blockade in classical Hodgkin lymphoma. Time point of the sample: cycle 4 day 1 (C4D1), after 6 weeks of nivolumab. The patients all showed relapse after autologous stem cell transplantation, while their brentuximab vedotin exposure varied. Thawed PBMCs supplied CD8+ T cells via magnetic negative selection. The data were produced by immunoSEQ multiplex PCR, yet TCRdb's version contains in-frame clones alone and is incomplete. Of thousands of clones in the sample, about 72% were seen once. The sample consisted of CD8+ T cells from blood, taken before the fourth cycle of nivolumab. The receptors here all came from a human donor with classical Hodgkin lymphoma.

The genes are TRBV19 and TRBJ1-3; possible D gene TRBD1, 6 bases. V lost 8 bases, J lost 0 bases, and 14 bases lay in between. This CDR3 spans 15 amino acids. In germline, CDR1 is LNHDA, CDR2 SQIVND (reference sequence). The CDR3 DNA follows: TGTGCCAGTGGGCTGACAGGCGGCTCTGGAAACACCATATATTTT. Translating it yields CASGLTGGSGNTIYF.

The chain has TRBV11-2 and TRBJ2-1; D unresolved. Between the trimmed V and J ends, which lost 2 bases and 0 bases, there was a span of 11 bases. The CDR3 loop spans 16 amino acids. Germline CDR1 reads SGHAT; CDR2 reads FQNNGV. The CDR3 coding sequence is TGTGCCAGCAGCTTATGGGCGATAAGCTCCTACAATGAGCAGTTCTTC. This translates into CASSLWAISSYNEQFF.

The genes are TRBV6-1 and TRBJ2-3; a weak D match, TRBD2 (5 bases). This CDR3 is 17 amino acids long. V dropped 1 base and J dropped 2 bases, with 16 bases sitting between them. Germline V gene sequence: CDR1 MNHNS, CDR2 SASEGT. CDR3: CASSEDPSGSYTDTQYF. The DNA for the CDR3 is TGTGCCAGCAGTGAAGACCCGTCGGGGTCATACACAGATACGCAGTATTTT.

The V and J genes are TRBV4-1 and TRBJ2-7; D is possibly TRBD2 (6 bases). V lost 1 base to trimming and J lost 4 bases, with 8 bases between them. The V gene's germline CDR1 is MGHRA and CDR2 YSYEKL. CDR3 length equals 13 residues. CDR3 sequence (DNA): TGCGCCAGCAGCCAAGGAGGAGGGTACGAGCAGTACTTC. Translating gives CASSQGGGYEQYF.

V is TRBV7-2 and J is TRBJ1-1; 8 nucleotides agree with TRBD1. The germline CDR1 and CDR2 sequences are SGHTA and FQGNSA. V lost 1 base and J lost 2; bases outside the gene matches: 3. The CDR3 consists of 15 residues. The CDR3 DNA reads TGTGCCAGCAGCTTAGGTACAGGGGGAAACACTGAAGCTTTCTTT. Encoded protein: CASSLGTGGNTEAFF. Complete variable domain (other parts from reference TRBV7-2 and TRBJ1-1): GAGVSQSPSNKVTEKGKDVELRCDPISGHTALYWYRQSLGQGLEFLIYFQGNSAPDKSGLPSDRFSAERTGGSVSTLTIQRTQQEDSAVYLCASSLGTGGNTEAFFGQGTRLTVV.

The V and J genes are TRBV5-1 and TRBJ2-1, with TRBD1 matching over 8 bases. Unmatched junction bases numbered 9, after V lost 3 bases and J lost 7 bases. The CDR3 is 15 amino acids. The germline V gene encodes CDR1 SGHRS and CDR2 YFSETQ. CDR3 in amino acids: CASSWKQGAGNEQFF. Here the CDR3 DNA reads TGCGCCAGCAGCTGGAAGCAGGGGGCAGGTAATGAGCAGTTCTTC.

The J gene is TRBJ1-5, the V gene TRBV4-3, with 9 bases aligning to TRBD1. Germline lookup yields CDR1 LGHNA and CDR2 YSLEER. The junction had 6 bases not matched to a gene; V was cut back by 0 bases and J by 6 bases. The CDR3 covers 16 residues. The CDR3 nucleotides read TGCGCCAGCAGCCAAGATATGGGACAGGGTAGTCAGCCCCAGCATTTT. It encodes CASSQDMGQGSQPQHF.

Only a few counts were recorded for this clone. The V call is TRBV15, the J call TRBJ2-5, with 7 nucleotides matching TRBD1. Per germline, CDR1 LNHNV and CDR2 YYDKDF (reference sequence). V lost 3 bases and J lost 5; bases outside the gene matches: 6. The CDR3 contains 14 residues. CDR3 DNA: TGTGCCACCAGCAGCTACAGGGGCCCGGAGACCCAGTACTTC. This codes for CATSSYRGPETQYF.

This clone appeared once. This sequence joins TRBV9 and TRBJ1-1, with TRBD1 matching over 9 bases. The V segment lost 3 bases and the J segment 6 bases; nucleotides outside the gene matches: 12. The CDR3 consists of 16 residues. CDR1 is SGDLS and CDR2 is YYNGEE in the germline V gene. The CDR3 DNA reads TGTGCCAGCAGCGCACAGGGGGCTATCGTCCCCTCTGAAGCTTTCTTT. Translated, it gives CASSAQGAIVPSEAFF.

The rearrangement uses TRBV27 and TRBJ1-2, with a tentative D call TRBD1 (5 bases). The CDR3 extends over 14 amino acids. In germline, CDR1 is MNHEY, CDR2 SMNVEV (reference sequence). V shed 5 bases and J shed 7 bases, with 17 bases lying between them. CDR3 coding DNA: TGTGCCAGCAGTAATTGGGGGGGAGCTCTTGGCTACACCTTC. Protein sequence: CASSNWGGALGYTF.

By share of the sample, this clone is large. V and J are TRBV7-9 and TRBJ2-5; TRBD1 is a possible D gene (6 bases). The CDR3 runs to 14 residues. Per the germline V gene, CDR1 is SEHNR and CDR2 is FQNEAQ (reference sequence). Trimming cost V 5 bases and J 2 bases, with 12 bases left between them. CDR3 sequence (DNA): TGTGCCAGCAGCCCTAGGGGGTCGCAAGAGACCCAGTACTTC. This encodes CASSPRGSQETQYF.

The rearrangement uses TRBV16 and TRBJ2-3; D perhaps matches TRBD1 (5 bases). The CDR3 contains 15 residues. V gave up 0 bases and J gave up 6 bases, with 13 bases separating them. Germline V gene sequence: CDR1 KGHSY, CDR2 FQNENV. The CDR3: CASSQSKGIIDTQYF. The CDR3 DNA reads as TGTGCCAGCAGCCAATCGAAGGGGATTATCGATACGCAGTATTTT.

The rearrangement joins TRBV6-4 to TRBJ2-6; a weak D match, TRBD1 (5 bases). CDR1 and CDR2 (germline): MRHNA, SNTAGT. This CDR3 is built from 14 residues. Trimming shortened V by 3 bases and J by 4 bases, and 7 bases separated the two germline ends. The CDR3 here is CASSEGVGANVLTF. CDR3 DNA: TGTGCCAGCAGTGAAGGGGTGGGGGCCAACGTCCTGACTTTC.

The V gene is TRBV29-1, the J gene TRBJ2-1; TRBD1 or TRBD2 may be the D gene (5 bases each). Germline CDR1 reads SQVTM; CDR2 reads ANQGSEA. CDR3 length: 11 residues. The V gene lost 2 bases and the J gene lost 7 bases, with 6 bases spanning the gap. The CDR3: CSVEWGNEQFF. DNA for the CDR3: TGCAGCGTTGAATGGGGGAATGAGCAGTTCTTC.

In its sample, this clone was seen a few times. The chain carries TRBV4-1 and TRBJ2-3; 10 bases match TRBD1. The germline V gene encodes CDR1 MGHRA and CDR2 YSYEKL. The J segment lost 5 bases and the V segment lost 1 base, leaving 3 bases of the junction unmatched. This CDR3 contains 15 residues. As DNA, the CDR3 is TGCGCCAGCAGCCAAGGACAGGGGGCGAAAGATACGCAGTATTTT. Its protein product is CASSQGQGAKDTQYF.